This T cell receptor (beta chain) appears in the sequencing data of a study of T cell repertoires in cytomegalovirus infection. About the study: It can be stated that public TCR beta signatures indicated CMV infection as well as a matching HLA type.

One entry per CDR3 protein, called by TCRdb with MiXCR from the reads. Among approximately 630,000 distinct CDR3 sequences listed, approximately 25% were seen once. The V and J ends lost 4 bases and 6 bases respectively, with 17 bases between them. Germline CDR1 and CDR2: SGDLS and YYNGEE. The CDR3 length is 15 residues. The sequenced sample consisted of CD8+ T cells from PBMCs. V gene TRBV9 combines with J gene TRBJ2-1; possible D gene TRBD2, 6 bases. The clonotype was recovered from a human donor in good health (CMV status not recorded). Some clones in this sample may be carry-over from other donors' samples. The chain's CDR3 is CASSFGTLILNEQFF. Here the CDR3 DNA reads TGTGCCAGCAGCTTCGGGACTCTAATACTCAATGAGCAGTTCTTC.